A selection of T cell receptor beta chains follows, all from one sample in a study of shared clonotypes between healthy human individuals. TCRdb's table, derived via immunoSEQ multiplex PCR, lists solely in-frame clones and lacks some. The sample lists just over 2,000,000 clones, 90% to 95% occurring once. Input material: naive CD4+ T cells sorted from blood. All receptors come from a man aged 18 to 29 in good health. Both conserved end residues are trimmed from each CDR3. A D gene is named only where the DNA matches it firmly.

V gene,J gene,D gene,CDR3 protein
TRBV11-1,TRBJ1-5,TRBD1,ASSSTKGAGDQPQH
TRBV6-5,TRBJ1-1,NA,ASSYGQVVTEAF
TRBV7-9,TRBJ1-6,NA,ASSRGGNSPLH
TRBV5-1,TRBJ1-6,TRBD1,ASSLAGTGQSPLH
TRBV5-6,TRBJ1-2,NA,ASSLGTGRNYGYT
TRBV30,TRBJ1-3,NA,AWSVEAISGNTIY
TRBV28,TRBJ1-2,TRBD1,ASRRTGGHYGYT
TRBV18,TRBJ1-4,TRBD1,ASSPPGQGNEKLF
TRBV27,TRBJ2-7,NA,ASSPASAGVEQY
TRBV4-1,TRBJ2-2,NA,ASSQAPGTNTGELF
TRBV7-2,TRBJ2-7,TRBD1,ASSLVGGTGTEQY
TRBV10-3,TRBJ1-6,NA,AIRLDPNSPLH
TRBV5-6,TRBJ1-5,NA,ASSWGPTGDNQPQH
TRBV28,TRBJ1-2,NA,ASRTDSNYGYT
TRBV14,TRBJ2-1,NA,ASSPNYRNEQF
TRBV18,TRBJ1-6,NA,ASSPRDGNSPLH
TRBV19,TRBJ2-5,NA,ASKNSYGETQY
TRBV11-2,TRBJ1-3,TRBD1,ASSLRGTGPDTIY
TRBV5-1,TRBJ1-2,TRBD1,ASRWDRVYGYT
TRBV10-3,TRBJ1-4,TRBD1,AISDNPPGGSEKLF
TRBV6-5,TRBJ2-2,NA,ASSPLSEAIGELF
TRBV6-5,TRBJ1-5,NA,ARLTEQYSNQPQH
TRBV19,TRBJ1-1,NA,ASSPAGLNTEAF
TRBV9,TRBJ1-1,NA,ASSVASGTTEAF
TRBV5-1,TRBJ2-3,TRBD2,ASSTGTSGRTDTQY
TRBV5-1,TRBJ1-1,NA,ASSLGAGNTEAF
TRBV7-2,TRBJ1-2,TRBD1,ASSLGTGAWEGYT
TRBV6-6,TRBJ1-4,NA,ASSPGSDLNEKLF
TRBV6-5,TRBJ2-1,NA,ASSYSRTRNNEQF
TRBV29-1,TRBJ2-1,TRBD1,SARTGSVSYNEQF
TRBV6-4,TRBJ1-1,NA,ASKQTANTEAF
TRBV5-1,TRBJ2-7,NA,ASSLEASSYEQY
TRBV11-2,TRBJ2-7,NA,ASGSDRRSYEQY
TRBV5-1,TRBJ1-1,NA,ASSSYAGVRTEAF
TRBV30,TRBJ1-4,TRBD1,AWSVNRGLEKLF
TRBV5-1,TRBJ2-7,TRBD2,ASSFQRENYEQY
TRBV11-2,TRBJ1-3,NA,ASSYRNLGTIY
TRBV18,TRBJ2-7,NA,ASSPTNSYEQY
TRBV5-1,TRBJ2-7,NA,ASSSTGGHEQY
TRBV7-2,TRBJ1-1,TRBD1,ASSLTGDGYTEAF
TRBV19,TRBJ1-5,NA,ASSIWDIYSNQPQH
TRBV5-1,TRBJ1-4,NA,ASSSQGPATNEKLF
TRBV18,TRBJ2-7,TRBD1,ASSYLTGWYEQY
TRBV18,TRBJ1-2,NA,ASSPSRSNYGYT
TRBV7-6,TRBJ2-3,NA,ASSLDRVDTQY
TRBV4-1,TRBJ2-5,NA,ASSQVSSQETQY
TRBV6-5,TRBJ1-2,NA,ASSYVGAGINYGYT
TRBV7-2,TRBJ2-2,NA,ASSPQFGRARTGELF
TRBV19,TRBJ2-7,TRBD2,ASSLAAGGSYEQY
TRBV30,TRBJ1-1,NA,ASSLDTGGTEAF
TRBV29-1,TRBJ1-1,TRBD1,SVGDSHTEAF
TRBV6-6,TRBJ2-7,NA,ASSLTGSSYEQY
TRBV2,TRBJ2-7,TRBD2,ASSPTSGGTYEQY
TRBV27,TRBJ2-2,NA,ASSPRPTVYTGELF
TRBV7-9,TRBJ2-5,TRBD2,ASSLEREGPRETQY